What follows are 20 T cell receptor beta chains derived from one specimen sequenced in a study of shared clonotypes between healthy human individuals (dated by TCRdb to about 2020). Library creation used the immunoSEQ multiplex PCR assay. TCRdb holds this immuneACCESS table with in-frame rearrangements only. Some clones are missing; in checked studies, unresolved V genes explain under half, and the rest has no known cause. The sample profile shows approximately 2,200,000 clones; 85% to 95% of them were found once. The ten largest clones represent around 1.7% of the sample. CD8 naive samples consisted of CD45RO-negative cells that were positively selected for CCR7, yielding a CD45RA+CCR7+ population without TemRA cells. Sequencing was performed on naive CD8+ T cells from PBMCs. Explained via the paper, the cell subset or site label denotes: CD45RA+CCR7+. Receptors originate from a man in his late teens or twenties in good health. Some clones in this sample may be carry-over from other donors' samples.

The V gene is TRBV25-1, the J gene TRBJ1-1; D may be TRBD1 (5 bases). Between the trimmed V and J ends, which lost 3 bases and 5 bases, there was a span of 13 bases. CDR3 length: 14 residues. CDR1 is MGHDK and CDR2 is SYGVNS in the germline V gene. The CDR3 DNA reads TGTGCCAGCAGTGATGGGGGGTTAGGAACTGAAGCTTTCTTT. It is translated as CASSDGGLGTEAFF.

With respect to this clone: Other DNA sequences in this specimen translate into the identical CDR3. The gene calls are TRBV7-9 and TRBJ2-7; a weak D match, TRBD2 (5 bases). Per the germline V gene, CDR1 is SEHNR and CDR2 is FQNEAQ (reference sequence). With 1 base removed from V and 0 bases from J, the gap between germline ends came to 7 bases. The CDR3 runs to 14 residues. CDR3 protein: CASSLGGLSYEQYF. In DNA form, the CDR3 reads TGTGCCAGCAGCTTAGGCGGGCTCTCCTACGAGCAGTACTTC.

This sequence joins TRBV5-6 and TRBJ2-4; unclear D gene. Germline V gives CDR1 SGHDT, CDR2 YYEEEE. The CDR3 is made up of 12 amino acids. V lost 2 bases and J lost 5, with 5 bases in between. The CDR3 is CASSLGQNIQYF. Here the CDR3 DNA reads TGTGCCAGCAGCTTAGGTCAAAACATTCAGTACTTC.

The genes are TRBV4-1 and TRBJ2-5; D call uncertain. V lost 2 bases and J lost 1, with 14 bases in between. This CDR3 spans 16 amino acids. Germline CDR1 and CDR2: MGHRA and YSYEKL. CDR3 nucleotides: TGCGCCAGCAGCCAATACGTCTCAGATAGCCAAGAGACCCAGTACTTC. Translation: CASSQYVSDSQETQYF.

The CDR3 DNA reads as TGTGCCAGCAGCTCGCGGTCACAGGGGTCTTTCACTGAAGCTTTCTTT. It yields the protein CASSSRSQGSFTEAFF. The chain recombines TRBV9 with TRBJ1-1; TRBD1 matches 7 bases. Germline CDR1 SGDLS, CDR2 YYNGEE. The CDR3 loop spans 16 amino acids. V shed 4 bases and J 4 bases; nucleotides not matched to a gene: 13. Drawing the rest from reference TRBV9 and TRBJ1-1, the complete variable domain is DSGVTQTPKHLITATGQRVTLRCSPRSGDLSVYWYQQSLDQGLQFLIQYYNGEERAKGNILERFSAQQFPDLHSELNLSSLELGDSALYFCASSSRSQGSFTEAFFGQGTRLTVV.

The V and J genes are TRBV5-1 and TRBJ1-1; no definite D call. This CDR3 has 16 amino acids. The germline gives CDR1 SGHRS, CDR2 YFSETQ. V was pared by 2 bases and J by 1 base, with 15 bases between. CDR3 in amino acids: CASSFHYREGNTEAFF. The DNA of the CDR3 is TGCGCCAGCAGCTTCCATTATAGGGAGGGGAACACTGAAGCTTTCTTT. Full variable domain (rest looked up from reference TRBV5-1 and TRBJ1-1): KAGVTQTPRYLIKTRGQQVTLSCSPISGHRSVSWYQQTPGQGLQFLFEYFSETQRNKGNFPGRFSGRQFSNSRSEMNVSTLELGDSALYLCASSFHYREGNTEAFFGQGTRLTVV.

The rearrangement joins TRBV4-1 to TRBJ2-1; no clear D. V was shortened by 4 bases and J by 9 bases, with 16 bases between the two germline ends. Per germline, CDR1 MGHRA and CDR2 YSYEKL. This CDR3 region has 14 residues. Here the CDR3 reads CASSPQIVVAEQFF. CDR3 DNA sequence: TGCGCCAGCAGCCCCCAGATAGTGGTTGCTGAGCAGTTCTTC.

The chain employs TRBV6-6 and TRBJ2-7; TRBD1 matches 8 bases. Germline loops: CDR1 MNHNY, CDR2 SVGAGI (reference sequence). Germline trimming cut 2 bases from V and 5 bases from J; bases unmatched to any gene: 5. CDR3 length equals 14 residues. The CDR3 here is CASSYGGTGDEQYF. In nucleotides, the CDR3 is TGTGCCAGCAGTTACGGGGGGACAGGAGACGAGCAGTACTTC.

J is TRBJ1-3 and V is TRBV5-4, with 7 bases aligning to TRBD1. With V trimmed by 0 bases and J by 0 bases, 12 bases remained unmatched. CDR3 size: 19 residues. The germline V gene encodes CDR1 SGHNT and CDR2 YYREEE (reference sequence). CDR3 in DNA: TGTGCCAGCAGCTTGGCCGTTGGCCAGGGGGTTTACTCTGGAAACACCATATATTTT. This sequence encodes CASSLAVGQGVYSGNTIYF.

The chain's CDR3 is CASSYLSGGGNTIYF. The CDR3 DNA sequence: TGTGCCAGCAGTTACCTTTCCGGGGGTGGAAACACCATATATTTT. The chain joins TRBV6-6 to TRBJ1-3, with a possible D match to TRBD1 (5 bases). V lost 2 bases and J 3 bases, leaving 11 bases between the germline ends. Germline V lookup: CDR1 MNHNY, CDR2 SVGAGI (reference sequence). This CDR3 has 15 amino acids.

The genes are TRBV27 and TRBJ2-1; 10 bases align to TRBD2. Germline-derived CDR1 and CDR2 are MNHEY and SMNVEV (reference sequence). This CDR3 region has 15 residues. V gave up 3 bases and J gave up 6 bases; unmatched junction bases: 5. DNA of the CDR3: TGTGCCAGCAGTTTGTCTAGCGGGAGACCCAATGAGCAGTTCTTC. The encoded protein is CASSLSSGRPNEQFF.

V and J are TRBV15 and TRBJ2-1; D gene uncertain. Germline CDR1 LNHNV, CDR2 YYDKDF (reference sequence). The CDR3 spans 15 residues. Trimming removed 0 bases from V and 6 bases from J, with 12 bases in between. CDR3 coding DNA: TGTGCCACCAGCAGAGATGTCGGGCCGGCCAATGAGCAGTTCTTC. Its protein is CATSRDVGPANEQFF.

The rearrangement joins TRBV11-2 to TRBJ2-1, with TRBD2 identical over 12 bases. This CDR3 is 16 amino acids long. The V segment lost 5 bases and the J segment 4 bases; nucleotides outside the gene matches: 6. Germline V lookup: CDR1 SGHAT, CDR2 FQNNGV. CDR3 nucleotides: TGTGCCAGCAGCCATGGGACTAGCGGGTTTTACAATGAGCAGTTCTTC. This gives the protein CASSHGTSGFYNEQFF.

This clone has just one count. This chain joins TRBV19 and TRBJ1-1; D is unclear. The length of the CDR3 is 14 residues. With 10 bases removed from V and 5 bases from J, the gap between germline ends came to 20 bases. CDR1 is LNHDA, CDR2 SQIVND, per germline (reference sequence). In DNA, the CDR3 is TGTGCCACTTCCCTGTCGTCGTCTGGTACTGAAGCTTTCTTT. As protein: CATSLSSSGTEAFF. Full variable domain (missing parts from reference TRBV19 and TRBJ1-1): DGGITQSPKYLFRKEGQNVTLSCEQNLNHDAMYWYRQDPGQGLRLIYYSQIVNDFQKGDIAEGYSVSREKKESFPLTVTSAQKNPTAFYLCATSLSSSGTEAFFGQGTRLTVV.

The chain uses TRBV11-3 and TRBJ1-1; D ambiguous. CDR1 and CDR2 (germline): SGHNT, YENEEA. The CDR3 sequence is 15 residues long. The ends were cut back, 5 bases at V and 3 bases at J, with 16 bases in the middle. This CDR3 reads CASSLGGGLDTEAFF. The CDR3 nucleotides are TGTGCCAGCAGCCTCGGTGGAGGGTTAGACACTGAAGCTTTCTTT.

The chain recombines TRBV28 with TRBJ2-5, with TRBD2 matching over 10 bases. CDR1 and CDR2 from the germline V gene are MDHEN and SYDVKM. V lost 4 bases, J lost 5 bases, and 10 bases stayed unmatched. The length of the CDR3 is 16 residues. The CDR3 coding sequence is TGTGCCAGCAGTTGGGGAGCGGGAGGGAAGGGGGAGACCCAGTACTTC. Translating it yields CASSWGAGGKGETQYF.

The chain is built from TRBV4-3 and TRBJ2-7; unclear D gene. The CDR3 runs to 14 residues. Germline V CDR1 and CDR2: LGHNA, YSLEER. V shed 2 bases and J shed 9 bases, with 17 bases lying between them. In DNA, the CDR3 is TGCGCCAGCAGCCAATGGGCTCGGTCTCCGGGGCAGTACTTC. This translates into CASSQWARSPGQYF.

In its sample, this clone was seen once. The V call is TRBV5-1, the J call TRBJ1-1; D may be TRBD1 (5 bases). This CDR3 is built from 17 residues. From germline, CDR1 is SGHRS and CDR2 YFSETQ. The V and J ends lost 0 bases and 0 bases respectively, with 15 bases between them. The DNA of the CDR3 is TGCGCCAGCAGCTTGGCCAGGGCGGACATCATGAACACTGAAGCTTTCTTT. This sequence encodes CASSLARADIMNTEAFF.

The gene calls are TRBV27 and TRBJ2-1; TRBD2 agrees at 7 bases. With V trimmed by 1 base and J by 9 bases, 6 bases remained unmatched. This CDR3 contains 14 residues. Germline-derived CDR1 and CDR2 are MNHEY and SMNVEV (reference sequence). CDR3 protein: CASSLLRERGEQFF. The CDR3 nucleotides read TGTGCCAGCAGTTTATTGCGGGAGCGAGGTGAGCAGTTCTTC.

This clone came up a few times. This chain uses TRBV2 with TRBJ2-1; D is uncertain. The ends were cut back, 5 bases at V and 9 bases at J, with 11 bases in the middle. The CDR3 totals 12 residues. Germline V gene sequence: CDR1 SNHLY, CDR2 FYNNEI. The CDR3 bases are TGTGCCAGCAGTTTTTCGTTGGCTGAGCAGTTCTTC. This encodes CASSFSLAEQFF.